The entry below gives a single T cell receptor (beta chain) sequence along with its context. It lacks a known antigen. Per-base quality was not reported, and no clone a single base away is much larger than it. The EasySep Human CD8+ T Cell Enrichment Kit was used on day 10 to isolate CD8+ T cells from every culture. This sample was taken from a study of CD8 T cell repertoires and HIV-1 epitope variants (dated by TCRdb to about 2020). Background on the whole study: Twenty-five peptides representing autologous and known Gag and Nef epitope variants were each used to stimulate T cells in separate culture wells. An aliquot of 1M T cells was saved as an uncultured baseline condition, separate from the roughly 83 T cell cultures. A total of around 84 T cell cultures were run, with each culture condition done in triplicate except for one peptide, which was done in duplicate. The cultures were grown for roughly nine days in IMDM with gentamicin, and half of the media was changed on days 3 and 7 with IL-2, IL-7 and IL-15 added. Among the control conditions were a peptide pool of CMV, EBV and flu, the Ebola AY9 epitope serving as a negative control, and a well with no peptide. T cells were enriched with the EasySep Human T Cell Enrichment Kit and co-cultured with equal numbers of autologous T cell-negative cells as antigen-presenting cells. The epitopes tested covered three Gag epitope families plus Nef HW9 and YT9.

TCR beta CDR3 regions were sequenced at survey depth on the immunoSEQ platform. The QIAamp DNA micro kit was used to extract genomic DNA from every cultured and uncultured CD8+ T cell population. Per the authors' processing: Any sample with under 5,000 productive reads was excluded, and this exclusion removed about 6% of the roughly 80 cultures stimulated with HIV peptides. A MANAFEST web app trimmed sequences to CDR3 and removed nonproductive sequences, CDR3s under 5 amino acids, and those not starting C or ending F/W. To count as antigen-specific, a clonotype had to be expanded in at least 2 of 3 replicates compared with the no-peptide control at FDR 0.01, and only within one epitope family. A specific clonotype also had to show a frequency at least fivefold higher than in wells stimulated with peptides from other epitope families. TCRdb limited this immuneACCESS table to in-frame rearrangements with V and J called. A share of clones is missing; checked studies link under half to unresolved V genes, and the rest is unexplained. The V and J calls and the clone size are those of that table, but D and trimming were determined from the DNA. This sample holds 5,500 to 6,000 clones; around 66% were observed only once. The top ten clones comprise 44% of the sample.

From cysteine to phenylalanine, the CDR3 is 14 amino acids long. Of the read, only the CDR3 DNA is kept; its 42 bases are in frame from base 1. Trimming takes 6 bases off V and 7 bases off J; junction bases not matched to a gene: 8. Taken from the germline V gene, the CDR1 and CDR2 loops are SGHRS and YFSETQ. The research as a whole found: The assay could identify only TCR beta chains and pointed to proliferation in response to antigen, not to T cell function or cytokine profile. Of the nine antigen-specific TCR beta clonotypes identified, roughly six appeared cross-reactive for autologous or known escape epitope variants. Roughly 5 clonotypes recognized the Nef KF9 family and one clonotype recognized the HW9 family, while no responses to the TAALDMSHF plasma variant were seen.

The chain uses TRBV5-1 and TRBJ2-7; the junction holds 12 bases that match TRBD1. This sequence originates from a male donor with HIV. The sequencing input was cultured CD8+ T cells derived from PBMCs. The CDR3 amino acid sequence is: CASNDRDRGPEQYF. The DNA is as follows: TGCGCCAGCAACGACCGGGACAGGGGGCCAGAGCAGTACTTC.